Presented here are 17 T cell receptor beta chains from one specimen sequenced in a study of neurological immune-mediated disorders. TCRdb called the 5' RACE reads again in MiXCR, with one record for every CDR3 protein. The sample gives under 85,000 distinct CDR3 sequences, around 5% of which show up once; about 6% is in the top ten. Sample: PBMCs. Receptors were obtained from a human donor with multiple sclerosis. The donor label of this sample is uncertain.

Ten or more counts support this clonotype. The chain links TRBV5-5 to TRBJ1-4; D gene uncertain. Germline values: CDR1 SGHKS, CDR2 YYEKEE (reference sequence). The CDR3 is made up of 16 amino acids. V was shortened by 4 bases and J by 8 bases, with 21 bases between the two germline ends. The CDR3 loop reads CASSRPVGIQGEKLFF. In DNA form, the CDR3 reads TGTGCCAGCAGCCGCCCGGTGGGCATCCAAGGGGAAAAACTGTTTTTT.

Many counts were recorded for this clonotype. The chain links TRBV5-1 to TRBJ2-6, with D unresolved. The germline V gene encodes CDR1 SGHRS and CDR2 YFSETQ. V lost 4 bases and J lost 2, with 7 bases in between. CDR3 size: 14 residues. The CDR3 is CASSLETGANVLTF. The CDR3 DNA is TGCGCCAGCAGCCTAGAGACTGGGGCCAACGTCCTGACTTTC. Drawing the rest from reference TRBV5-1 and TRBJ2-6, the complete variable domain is KAGVTQTPRYLIKTRGQQVTLSCSPISGHRSVSWYQQTPGQGLQFLFEYFSETQRNKGNFPGRFSGRQFSNSRSEMNVSTLELGDSALYLCASSLETGANVLTFGAGSRLTVL.

DNA for the CDR3: TGTGCCAGCAGGCCTACGGGGACCTCCTATGGCTACACCTTC. Translation gives CASRPTGTSYGYTF. The chain uses TRBV12-3 or TRBV12-4 and TRBJ1-2; weak D call: TRBD1 (5 bases). The CDR3 loop spans 14 amino acids. Trimming took 6 bases from V and 4 from J, leaving 15 bases between them.

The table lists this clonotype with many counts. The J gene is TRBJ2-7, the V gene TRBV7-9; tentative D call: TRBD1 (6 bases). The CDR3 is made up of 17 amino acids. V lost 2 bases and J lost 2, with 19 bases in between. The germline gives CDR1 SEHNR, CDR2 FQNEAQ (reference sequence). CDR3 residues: CASSLQGSGTLAYEQYF. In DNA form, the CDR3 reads TGTGCCAGCAGCTTACAGGGGAGTGGGACCCTGGCCTACGAGCAGTACTTC. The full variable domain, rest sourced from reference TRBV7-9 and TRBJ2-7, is DTGVSQNPRHKITKRGQNVTFRCDPISEHNRLYWYRQTLGQGPEFLTYFQNEAQLEKSRLLSDRFSAERPKGSFSTLEIQRTEQGDSAMYLCASSLQGSGTLAYEQYFGPGTRLTVT.

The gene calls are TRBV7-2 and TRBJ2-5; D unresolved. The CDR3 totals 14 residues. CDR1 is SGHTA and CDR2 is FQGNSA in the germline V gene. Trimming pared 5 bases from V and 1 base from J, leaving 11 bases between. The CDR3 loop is CASSTRRPQETQYF. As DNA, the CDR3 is TGTGCCAGCAGCACCCGACGGCCCCAAGAGACCCAGTACTTC.

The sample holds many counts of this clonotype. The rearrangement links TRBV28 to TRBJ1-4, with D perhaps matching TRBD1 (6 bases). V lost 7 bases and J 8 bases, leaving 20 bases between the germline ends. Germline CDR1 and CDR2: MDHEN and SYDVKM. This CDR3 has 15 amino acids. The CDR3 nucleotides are TGTGCCAGCACTCCGGGGGCCGTCGGAGGGGAAAAACTGTTTTTT. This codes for CASTPGAVGGEKLFF. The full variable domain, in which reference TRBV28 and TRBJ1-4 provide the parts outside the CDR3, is DVKVTQSSRYLVKRTGEKVFLECVQDMDHENMFWYRQDPGLGLRLIYFSYDVKMKEKGDIPEGYSVSREKKERFSLILESASTNQTSMYLCASTPGAVGGEKLFFGSGTQLSVL.

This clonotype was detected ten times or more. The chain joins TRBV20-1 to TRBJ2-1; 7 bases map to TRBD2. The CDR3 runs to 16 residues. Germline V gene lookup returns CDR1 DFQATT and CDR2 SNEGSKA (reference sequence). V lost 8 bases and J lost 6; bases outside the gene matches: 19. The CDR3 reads CSLTPIRRTRSNEQFF. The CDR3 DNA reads TGCAGTCTCACTCCAATCCGGAGGACTAGGAGCAATGAGCAGTTCTTC.

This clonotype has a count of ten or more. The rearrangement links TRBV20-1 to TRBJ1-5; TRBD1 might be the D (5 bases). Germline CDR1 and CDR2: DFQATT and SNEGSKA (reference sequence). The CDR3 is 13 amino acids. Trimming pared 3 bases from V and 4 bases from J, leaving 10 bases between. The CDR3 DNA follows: TGCAGTGCTAGGAGACAGTTAAATCAGCCCCAGCATTTT. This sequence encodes CSARRQLNQPQHF.

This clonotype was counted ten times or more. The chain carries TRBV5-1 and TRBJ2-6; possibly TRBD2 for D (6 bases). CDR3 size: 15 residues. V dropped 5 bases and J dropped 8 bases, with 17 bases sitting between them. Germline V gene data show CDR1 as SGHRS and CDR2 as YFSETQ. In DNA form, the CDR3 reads TGCGCCAGCAGTTTTGAGCCAGGGAGGACCAACGTCCTGACTTTC. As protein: CASSFEPGRTNVLTF. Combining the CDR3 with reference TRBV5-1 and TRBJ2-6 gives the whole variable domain KAGVTQTPRYLIKTRGQQVTLSCSPISGHRSVSWYQQTPGQGLQFLFEYFSETQRNKGNFPGRFSGRQFSNSRSEMNVSTLELGDSALYLCASSFEPGRTNVLTFGAGSRLTVL.

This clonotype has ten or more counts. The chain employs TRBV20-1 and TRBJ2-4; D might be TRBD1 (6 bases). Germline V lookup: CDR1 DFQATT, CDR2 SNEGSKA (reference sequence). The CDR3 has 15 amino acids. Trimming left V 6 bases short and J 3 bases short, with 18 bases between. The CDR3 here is CSANVRGSDKNIQYF. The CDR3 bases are TGCAGTGCGAACGTGAGGGGGTCCGACAAAAACATTCAGTACTTC.

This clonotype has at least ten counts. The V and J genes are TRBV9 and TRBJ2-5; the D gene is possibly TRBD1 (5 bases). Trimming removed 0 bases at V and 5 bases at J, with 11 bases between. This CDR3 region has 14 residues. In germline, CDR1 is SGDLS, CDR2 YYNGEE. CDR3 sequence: CASSVVDGAETQYF. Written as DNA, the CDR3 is TGTGCCAGCAGCGTAGTGGATGGGGCGGAGACCCAGTACTTC.

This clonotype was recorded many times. CDR3 residues: CASSDQGPYGYTF. The CDR3 nucleotides read TGTGCCAGCAGTGATCAGGGGCCCTATGGCTACACCTTC. The chain has TRBV2 and TRBJ1-2; a possible D gene is TRBD1 (6 bases). The CDR3 is made up of 13 amino acids. Germline CDR1 reads SNHLY; CDR2 reads FYNNEI. Between the trimmed V and J ends, which lost 3 bases and 4 bases, there was a span of 9 bases.

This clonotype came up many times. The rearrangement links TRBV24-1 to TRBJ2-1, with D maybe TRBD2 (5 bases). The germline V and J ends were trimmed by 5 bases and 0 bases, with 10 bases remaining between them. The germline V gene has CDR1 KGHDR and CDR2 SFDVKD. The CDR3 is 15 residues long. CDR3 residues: CATSGGERSYNEQFF. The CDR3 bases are TGTGCCACCAGTGGTGGGGAGCGCTCCTACAATGAGCAGTTCTTC.

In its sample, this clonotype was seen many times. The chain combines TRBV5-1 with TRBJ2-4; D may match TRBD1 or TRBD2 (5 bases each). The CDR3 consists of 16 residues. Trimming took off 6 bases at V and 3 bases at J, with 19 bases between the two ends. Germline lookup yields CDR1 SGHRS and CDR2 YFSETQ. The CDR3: CASTPVGEDFKNIQYF. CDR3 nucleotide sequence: TGCGCCAGCACCCCCGTGGGGGAAGACTTCAAAAACATTCAGTACTTC.

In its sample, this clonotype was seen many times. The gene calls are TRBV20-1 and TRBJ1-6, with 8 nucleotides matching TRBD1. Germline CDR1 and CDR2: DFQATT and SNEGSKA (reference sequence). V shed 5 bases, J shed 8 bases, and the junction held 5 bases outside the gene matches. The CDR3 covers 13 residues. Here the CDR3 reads CSALDREYSPLHF. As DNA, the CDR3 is TGCAGTGCTTTGGACAGGGAGTATTCACCCCTCCACTTT.

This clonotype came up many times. The CDR3 protein is CASSTNPSGIGTEAFF. The CDR3 DNA reads as TGTGCCAGCAGCACGAATCCCTCAGGGATAGGCACTGAAGCTTTCTTT. The chain has TRBV5-4 and TRBJ1-1; D perhaps matches TRBD1 (5 bases). The V gene lost 4 bases and the J gene lost 4 bases, with 20 bases spanning the gap. The length of the CDR3 is 16 residues. The germline V gene has CDR1 SGHNT and CDR2 YYREEE (reference sequence).

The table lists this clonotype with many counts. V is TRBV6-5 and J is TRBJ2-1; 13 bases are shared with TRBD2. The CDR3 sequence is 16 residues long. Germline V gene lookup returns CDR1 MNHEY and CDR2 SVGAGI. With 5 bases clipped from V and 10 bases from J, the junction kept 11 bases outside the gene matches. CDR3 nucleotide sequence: TGTGCCAGCAGTCCTCCTACTAGCGGGGGGGGCCGGGAGCAGTTCTTC. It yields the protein CASSPPTSGGGREQFF.